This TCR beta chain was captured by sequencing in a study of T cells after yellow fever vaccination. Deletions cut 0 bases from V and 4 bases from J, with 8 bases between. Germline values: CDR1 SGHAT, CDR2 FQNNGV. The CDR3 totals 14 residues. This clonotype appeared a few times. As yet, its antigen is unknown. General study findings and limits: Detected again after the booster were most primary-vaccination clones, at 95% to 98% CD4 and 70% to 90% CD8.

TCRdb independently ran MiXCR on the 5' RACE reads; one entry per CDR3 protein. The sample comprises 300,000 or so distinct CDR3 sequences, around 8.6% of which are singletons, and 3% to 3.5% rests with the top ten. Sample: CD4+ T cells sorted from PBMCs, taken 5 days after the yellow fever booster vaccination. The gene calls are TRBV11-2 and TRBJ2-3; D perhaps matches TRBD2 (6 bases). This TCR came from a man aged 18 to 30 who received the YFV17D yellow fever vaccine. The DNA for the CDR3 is TGTGCCAGCAGCTTAGATCGGGGGTCAGATACGCAGTATTTT. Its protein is CASSLDRGSDTQYF.